This TCR beta chain comes out of a study of blood T cell repertoires in COVID-19. Study in general: Some COVID-19 samples were acute and others convalescent; all came from the United States, Italy and Spain. In each case, the material was cDNA or gDNA derived from T cells, B-cell-depleted T cells, or PBMCs.

In the authors' workflow: Researchers report that nucleated cell counts were estimated from reference gene primer amplification. Assay used: immunoSEQ multiplex PCR; TCRdb lists only in-frame clones, some missing. V and J calls plus clone size are reproduced from that table; the DNA served to infer D and trimming. The sample lists approximately 670,000 clones, approximately 90% occurring once. Per the germline V gene, CDR1 is SGDLS and CDR2 is YYNGEE. CDR3 length equals 13 residues. After removal of 4 bases from V and 4 bases from J, the junction contained 2 bases not matched to a gene. The TCR originated in a woman between 18 and 29 years old with acute or convalescent COVID-19. Material for sequencing was peripheral blood. The chain carries TRBV9 and TRBJ2-3; 8 bases map to TRBD1. For the CDR3, the DNA is TGTGCCAGCAGCACCAGGGGGCCAGATACGCAGTATTTT. It encodes CASSTRGPDTQYF.